Sequencing of this TCR beta chain was carried out in a study of response to subunit inactivated influenza vaccine. Broader study findings: The authors suggested that few new T cells are recruited per seasonal influenza vaccination.

In regard to this clonotype: The antigen is undetermined.

MiXCR was run by TCRdb on the RT-PCR reads, yielding one entry per CDR3 protein. The table records hundreds of thousands of distinct CDR3 sequences, 16% of them present only once. V was pared by 4 bases and J by 5 bases, with 10 bases between. This CDR3 has 13 residues. The TCR was taken from a man aged 50 to 69 who received an inactivated influenza vaccine. The rearrangement links TRBV12-3 or TRBV12-4 to TRBJ2-3; D could derive from TRBD1 or TRBD2 (5 bases each). Sample: CD4+ T cells sorted from PBMCs, taken around 25 months after vaccination. The CDR3 sequence is CASSSRGLDTQYF. CDR3 DNA sequence: TGTGCCAGCAGTTCCCGGGGCCTAGATACGCAGTATTTT.